The 21 T cell receptor beta chains below were found in one sample sequenced in a study of blood T cell repertoires in COVID-19. Repertoires were generated with immunoSEQ multiplex PCR, while TCRdb's copy carries only in-frame clones and drops some. The sample has about 180,000 clones, 80% to 85% seen once. Source material: peripheral blood. These TCRs come from a woman aged 35 to 49 with COVID-19, enrolled during active disease.

A single count supports this clone. DNA of the CDR3: TGCAGTGCTAGTGGGAAGGGGCGCGGGGATCCCTACGAGCAGTACTTC. This gives the protein CSASGKGRGDPYEQYF. The chain joins TRBV20-1 to TRBJ2-7; D might be TRBD2 (6 bases). This CDR3 contains 16 residues. In germline, CDR1 is DFQATT, CDR2 SNEGSKA (reference sequence). The V end lost 3 bases, the J end lost 2 bases, and 20 bases lay between the germline ends.

The rearrangement uses TRBV6-6 and TRBJ1-5, with 7 bases fitting TRBD1. The CDR3 consists of 15 residues. Germline V gives CDR1 MNHNY, CDR2 SVGAGI (reference sequence). Trimming at V came to 2 bases and at J to 4 bases, leaving 5 bases not matched to a gene. The CDR3 bases are TGTGCCAGCAGTTACGCGACAGGGCGAAATCAGCCCCAGCATTTT. Translated: CASSYATGRNQPQHF.

The sample holds one count of this clone. The chain joins TRBV21-1 to TRBJ1-5; TRBD1, as called in the table, went unchecked against the DNA. TRBV21-1 is annotated as a pseudogene. CDR3 length equals 17 residues. The CDR3 DNA follows: TGTGCCAGCAGCAAAGGGGGACAGGACCTTAGCAATCAGCCCCAGCATTTT. It translates to CASSKGGQDLSNQPQHF.

This clone has more than one count but fewer than ten. DNA for the CDR3: TGCAGTGCTAGTTTGGGCCCCGGGGATTCACCCCTCCACTTT. It encodes CSASLGPGDSPLHF. The J gene is TRBJ1-6, the V gene TRBV20-1, with D uncertain. V shed 3 bases and J shed 8 bases, with 14 bases lying between them. The CDR3 is 14 residues long. Looked up from germline, CDR1 is DFQATT and CDR2 is SNEGSKA (reference sequence).

This clone appeared a single time. V and J are TRBV11-2 and TRBJ2-7; possibly TRBD1 for D (5 bases). This CDR3 region has 15 residues. Germline V gene data show CDR1 as SGHAT and CDR2 as FQNNGV. The V gene lost 1 base and the J gene lost 1 base, with 11 bases spanning the gap. CDR3 sequence (DNA): TGTGCCAGCAGCTTAGGCCTCCAGGGATCCTACGAGCAGTACTTC. It translates to CASSLGLQGSYEQYF.

The chain links TRBV7-3 to TRBJ2-4; TRBD1 aligns across 8 bases. From germline, CDR1 is SGHTA and CDR2 FQGTGA. The CDR3 has 15 residues. The trim removed 2 bases at V and 4 bases at J, leaving 4 bases unmatched. CDR3 sequence (DNA): TGTGCCAGCAGCTTATCAGGGGGCGCGAAAAACATTCAGTACTTC. Protein: CASSLSGGAKNIQYF. The full variable domain, with the rest looked up from reference TRBV7-3 and TRBJ2-4, is GAGVSQTPSNKVTEKGKYVELRCDPISGHTALYWYRQSLGQGPEFLIYFQGTGAADDSGLPNDRFFAVRPEGSVSTLKIQRTERGDSAVYLCASSLSGGAKNIQYFGAGTRLSVL.

The V gene is TRBV7-9, the J gene TRBJ2-2, with a possible D match to TRBD1 (6 bases). The CDR3 runs 15 residues. Between the trimmed V and J ends, which lost 5 bases and 3 bases, there was a span of 13 bases. CDR1 SEHNR and CDR2 FQNEAQ come from the germline V gene (reference sequence). The CDR3 DNA reads TGTGCCAGCAGCCCCTACAGGGCCGACACCGGGGAGCTGTTTTTT. This encodes CASSPYRADTGELFF. The variable domain in full, completed from reference TRBV7-9 and TRBJ2-2, reads DTGVSQNPRHKITKRGQNVTFRCDPISEHNRLYWYRQTLGQGPEFLTYFQNEAQLEKSRLLSDRFSAERPKGSFSTLEIQRTEQGDSAMYLCASSPYRADTGELFFGEGSRLTVL.

V is TRBV27 and J is TRBJ2-7; D is perhaps TRBD1 (5 bases). Germline assignment: CDR1 MNHEY and CDR2 SMNVEV (reference sequence). V lost 2 bases, J lost 3 bases, and 11 bases lay in between. The CDR3 runs to 14 residues. The CDR3 DNA reads as TGTGCCAGCAGTTTACAGGGTGGAAACTACGAGCAGTACTTC. Translated, it gives CASSLQGGNYEQYF.

The table lists this clone with a few counts. The chain's CDR3 is CASSPGTSGTETQYF. Here the CDR3 DNA reads TGTGCCAGCAGCCCCGGGACTAGCGGGACAGAGACCCAGTACTTC. The chain carries TRBV2 and TRBJ2-5, with 13 bases identical to TRBD2. After removal of 6 bases from V and 4 bases from J, the junction contained 5 bases not matched to a gene. The germline gives CDR1 SNHLY, CDR2 FYNNEI. This CDR3 has 15 amino acids.

The chain employs TRBV10-2 and TRBJ1-2, with a weak D call TRBD1 (6 bases). The CDR3 consists of 14 residues. V was trimmed by 8 bases and J by 7 bases, leaving 20 bases between them. Germline V gives CDR1 WSHSY, CDR2 SAAADI. The CDR3 loop reads CASARGADALGYTF. Written as DNA, the CDR3 is TGCGCCAGCGCACGGGGGGCTGACGCGCTTGGCTACACCTTC.

The V and J genes are TRBV5-1 and TRBJ2-7; the match to TRBD2 covers 8 bases. The CDR3 sequence is 14 residues long. V shed 7 bases and J 2 bases; nucleotides not matched to a gene: 8. Germline CDR1 and CDR2: SGHRS and YFSETQ. Here the CDR3 reads CASASSGSPYEQYF. The CDR3 DNA sequence: TGCGCCAGCGCCTCAAGCGGGAGCCCCTACGAGCAGTACTTC.

The chain has TRBV27 and TRBJ2-2, with 7 bases identical to TRBD1. The V segment lost 5 bases and the J segment 3 bases; nucleotides outside the gene matches: 12. The CDR3 is 17 amino acids. The germline V gene encodes CDR1 MNHEY and CDR2 SMNVEV (reference sequence). CDR3 residues: CASSLTPGGSDTGELFF. The CDR3 DNA follows: TGTGCCAGCAGTCTAACCCCAGGGGGATCGGACACCGGGGAGCTGTTTTTT.

The chain couples TRBV18 to TRBJ2-2; the match to TRBD2 covers 9 bases. The CDR3 extends over 15 amino acids. V shed 3 bases and J 7 bases; nucleotides not matched to a gene: 6. Germline CDR1 and CDR2: KGHSH and LQKENI. The CDR3 DNA reads TGTGCCAGCTCACCGCCTAGCGGGACGGGCGGGGAGCTGTTTTTT. It encodes CASSPPSGTGGELFF.

The chain couples TRBV10-3 to TRBJ1-1, with D perhaps TRBD1 (5 bases). Germline V gene sequence: CDR1 ENHRY, CDR2 SYGVKD. The CDR3 consists of 11 residues. V lost 4 bases and J 8 bases, leaving 8 bases between the germline ends. The CDR3 DNA reads TGTGCCATCAGTGGGGGCGTCGAAGCTTTCTTT. Encoded protein: CAISGGVEAFF.

The CDR3 reads CASSYAQGFGYGYTF. The CDR3 nucleotides are TGTGCCAGCAGTTACGCCCAGGGTTTCGGGTATGGCTACACCTTC. V usage is TRBV6-2 or TRBV6-3 and J usage is TRBJ1-2; a weak D match, TRBD1 (5 bases). Germline V gene sequence: CDR1 MNHEY, CDR2 SVGEGT. V lost 2 bases, J lost 5 bases, and 15 bases lay in between. The CDR3 is 15 residues long.

The chain carries TRBV9 and TRBJ2-7, with unresolved D. Between the trimmed V and J ends, which lost 3 bases and 3 bases, there was a span of 16 bases. The CDR3 length is 15 residues. Germline CDR1 reads SGDLS; CDR2 reads YYNGEE. This CDR3 is CASSASGHPNYEQYF. The CDR3 DNA is TGTGCCAGCAGCGCGTCCGGTCACCCTAACTACGAGCAGTACTTC.

As regards this clone: One end of the junction varies from germline; a read error may be responsible. This chain joins TRBV7-7 and TRBJ2-2, with 10 bases that match TRBD1. From germline, CDR1 is SSHAT and CDR2 FNYEAQ (reference sequence). CDR3 length equals 15 residues. CDR3 in amino acids: CASSRDRGRTGELFF. CDR3 in DNA: TGTGCTAGCAGCCGGGACAGGGGAAGGACCGGGGAGCTGTTTTTT.

This sequence joins TRBV5-1 and TRBJ2-7, with 8 bases identical to TRBD1. From germline, CDR1 is SGHRS and CDR2 YFSETQ. V lost 0 bases, J lost 5 bases, and 7 bases stayed unmatched. The CDR3 totals 15 residues. The CDR3 DNA is TGCGCCAGCAGCTTGGGGACAGGGAGAGTCCACGAGCAGTACTTC. It codes for CASSLGTGRVHEQYF.

The chain is built from TRBV12-3 or TRBV12-4 and TRBJ1-2; 7 bases align to TRBD1. The CDR3 runs 12 residues. J gave up 5 bases and V 7 bases, and 4 bases lay outside the gene matches. This CDR3 is CASTGTAYGYTF. The CDR3 DNA reads TGTGCCAGCACCGGGACAGCGTATGGCTACACCTTC.

V gene TRBV19 combines with J gene TRBJ1-3; D might be TRBD1 (5 bases). The V end lost 4 bases, the J end lost 2 bases, and 12 bases lay between the germline ends. The CDR3 runs to 15 residues. CDR1 LNHDA and CDR2 SQIVND come from the germline V gene (reference sequence). CDR3 nucleotide sequence: TGTGCCAGTAGTACGGGACTGAGTCCTGGAAACACCATATATTTT. Translation gives CASSTGLSPGNTIYF.

The chain couples TRBV7-6 to TRBJ2-1, with TRBD1 matching 7 bases. Germline V gene lookup returns CDR1 SGHVS and CDR2 FNYEAQ. The V segment lost 3 bases and the J segment 0 bases; nucleotides outside the gene matches: 5. The CDR3 loop spans 16 amino acids. CDR3 coding DNA: TGTGCCAGCAGCTTTTCCGGGACAGTCTCCTACAATGAGCAGTTCTTC. It specifies CASSFSGTVSYNEQFF.